Below, one T cell receptor beta chain is given with its context. Antigen unknown. Germline assignment: CDR1 SGHDN and CDR2 FVKESK. V was cut by 4 bases and J by 4 bases, with 13 bases left in between. This CDR3 contains 14 residues. This entry is derived from a study of shared clonotypes between healthy human individuals. General study results and limits: Tissues were not sampled, only blood, and their repertoires likely differ.

This table comes from immunoSEQ multiplex PCR, and its TCRdb copy is limited to in-frame clones, with some not included. The repertoire has 2 million to 3 million clones, over 85% of them found once; the top ten carry around 0.4%. This clonotype originated in a man between 18 and 29 years old in good health. Some clones in this sample may be carry-over from other donors' samples. The chain is built from TRBV14 and TRBJ2-5; D possibly corresponds to TRBD2 (5 bases). The sample comprised naive CD4+ T cells from PBMCs. Stated subset: CD45RA+ positively selected. CDR3 DNA: TGTGCCAGCAGCCGAGTCCACCGGGGAGAGACCCAGTACTTC. Protein: CASSRVHRGETQYF.